Listed below are T cell receptor beta chains from one sample, sequenced in a study of shared clonotypes between healthy human individuals. Libraries were prepared by immunoSEQ multiplex PCR; TCRdb keeps only in-frame clonotypes and omits some of them. The table shows 800,000 to 1,200,000 clones, with more than 75% occurring only once. Sequences were obtained from memory CD4+ T cells from PBMCs. The receptors shown here come from a man aged 18 to 35 in good health. Some clones in this sample may be carry-over from other donors' samples. Each CDR3 is given with its conserved first and last residue. A D gene is named only where the DNA matches it firmly. The size field is filled for only some rows; it gives once, few, many or a size class.

size,V,D,J,DNA,CDR3
.,TRBV7-8,.,TRBJ1-2,TGTGCCAGCAGCTCGACACTTGCCGGCTATGGCTACACCTTC,CASSSTLAGYGYTF
.,TRBV14,TRBD1,TRBJ1-2,TGTGCCAGCAGCCAGATACAGGGGGCGCGGGGCTACACCTTC,CASSQIQGARGYTF
.,TRBV5-6,.,TRBJ2-2,TGTGCCAGCAGCTCAGTAACGGTGGGCACCGGGGAGCTGTTTTTT,CASSSVTVGTGELFF
.,TRBV7-3,.,TRBJ2-1,TGTGCCAGCAGCTTAACAGGTCTCAATGAGCAGTTCTTC,CASSLTGLNEQFF
.,TRBV6-1,.,TRBJ2-5,TGTGCCTCTGGGGGGGCTTTTTCGGAGACCCAGTACTTC,CASGGAFSETQYF
once,TRBV7-3,.,TRBJ2-1,TGTGCCAGCAGCTTAATGGGTGGAGGGAGGAACAATGAGCAGTTCTTC,CASSLMGGGRNNEQFF
few,TRBV14,.,TRBJ2-4,TGTGCCAGCAGCCAAGGAGGGTCCGGGGGAAACATTCAGTACTTC,CASSQGGSGGNIQYF
.,TRBV6-1,.,TRBJ2-1,TGTGCCAGCAGTGGAAAGCCGACCTCCTACAATGAGCAGTTCTTC,CASSGKPTSYNEQFF
.,TRBV19,TRBD1,TRBJ1-4,TGTGCCAGTTCGCCTAGGGGACAGAGAAATGAAAAACTGTTTTTT,CASSPRGQRNEKLFF
.,TRBV4-1,TRBD1,TRBJ1-1,TGCGCCAGCAGCATACAGGGGGCTGGCACTGAAGCTTTCTTT,CASSIQGAGTEAFF
.,TRBV7-3,TRBD1,TRBJ1-2,TGTGCCAGCAGCGCTACCGGGACAGTCTATGGCTACACCTTC,CASSATGTVYGYTF
many,TRBV27,.,TRBJ2-1,TGTGCCAGCAGTTTAGGCAGTCCCAATGAGCAGTTCTTC,CASSLGSPNEQFF
.,TRBV7-9,TRBD1,TRBJ2-1,TGTGCCAGCAGATGGACAGGGTGGGATGAGCAGTTCTTC,CASRWTGWDEQFF
.,TRBV28,.,TRBJ1-5,TGTGCCAGCAGTGCTTTACAGGTACAGCCCCAGCATTTT,CASSALQVQPQHF
.,TRBV6-1,TRBD1,TRBJ2-1,TGTGCCAGCTCCCGGGACAGCTCCTACAATGAGCAGTTCTTC,CASSRDSSYNEQFF
once,TRBV6-6,.,TRBJ2-2,TGTGCCAGCAGTTACCCTGGGGGGGCGGGATGGCTGTTTTTT,CASSYPGGAGWLFF
few,TRBV7-7,.,TRBJ1-1,TGTGCCAGCAGCTTGGGGGTGGACACTGAAGCTTTCTTT,CASSLGVDTEAFF
.,TRBV18,.,TRBJ2-5,TGTGCCAGCTCACTCACAGCGGGCCAAGAGACCCAGTACTTC,CASSLTAGQETQYF
.,TRBV28,.,TRBJ2-3,TGTGCCAGCAGTTTTTCTGCCGGCACAGATACGCAGTATTTT,CASSFSAGTDTQYF
.,TRBV5-1,.,TRBJ1-4,TGCGCCAGCAGCTCGGGGGGATCAAATGAAAAACTGTTTTTT,CASSSGGSNEKLFF
.,TRBV10-3,TRBD2,TRBJ2-1,TGTGCCACACTAGCGGGAGGGGACAATGAGCAGTTCTTC,CATLAGGDNEQFF
once,TRBV5-6,.,TRBJ2-7,TGTGCCAGCAGCTTGGCGGATTCGCGCTCCTACGAGCAGTACTTC,CASSLADSRSYEQYF
.,TRBV27,.,TRBJ2-6,TGTGCCAGCAGTTTATGGGGCAGGGGACCCGGGGCCAACGTCCTGACTTTC,CASSLWGRGPGANVLTF
.,TRBV5-1,.,TRBJ2-7,TGCGCCAGCAGCTTGGGGCGGACCCAGGACGAGCAGTACTTC,CASSLGRTQDEQYF
.,TRBV10-2,.,TRBJ1-2,TGCGCCAGCAGTGAGTCTGCGGGACAAAACTATGGCTACACCTTC,CASSESAGQNYGYTF
.,TRBV29-1,.,TRBJ2-1,TGCAGCGTCTCCGGGCAGGGTCCCAAGGGCGATGAGCAGTTCTTC,CSVSGQGPKGDEQFF
.,TRBV2,TRBD2,TRBJ2-3,TGTGCCAGCAGCCCCCAACGGGGGGGGGATACGCAGTATTTT,CASSPQRGGDTQYF
.,TRBV18,.,TRBJ1-2,TGTGCCAGCTCACCCGGGGCAGGGTATGGCTACACCTTC,CASSPGAGYGYTF
.,TRBV4-2,TRBD1,TRBJ1-1,TGTGCCAGCAGCCAGGACAGGGTCCGGGACACTGAAGCTTTCTTT,CASSQDRVRDTEAFF
.,TRBV27,.,TRBJ2-5,TGTGCCAGCAGTTCAACAAGGTCGGAGACCCAGTACTTC,CASSSTRSETQYF
.,TRBV5-4,TRBD2,TRBJ2-1,TGTGCCAGCAGCTTAACTAGCGGGGACTACAATGAGCAGTTCTTC,CASSLTSGDYNEQFF
.,TRBV7-9,TRBD1,TRBJ1-1,TGTGCCAGCAGCCCTCGACAGGGGGCGGGCACTGAAGCTTTCTTT,CASSPRQGAGTEAFF
.,TRBV23-1,.,TRBJ2-7,TGCGCCAGCAGTCCCCCCGCTCCTCCCTACGAGCAGTACTTC,CASSPPAPPYEQYF
.,TRBV1,.,TRBJ1-4,TGCACCAGCAGCCCTAAGGAAAACATTCGAGAAAAACTGTTTTTT,CTSSPKENIREKLFF
.,TRBV6-5,.,TRBJ2-3,TGTGCCAGCAGTTACGAGGCCTCATTCACAGATACGCAGTATTTT,CASSYEASFTDTQYF
once,TRBV7-2,.,TRBJ1-6,TGTGCCAGCAGCTGGACTCAGGGAATGGATTCACCCCTCCACTTT,CASSWTQGMDSPLHF
.,TRBV28,TRBD1,TRBJ2-5,TGTGCCAGCAGTTTCCTGACAGGGATGGAAGAGACCCAGTACTTC,CASSFLTGMEETQYF
.,TRBV6-5,.,TRBJ2-7,TGTGCCAGCAGTTATTACCGGGACACTTACGAGCAGTACTTC,CASSYYRDTYEQYF
.,TRBV14,.,TRBJ2-3,TGTGCCAGCAGCCGCAGAGGGACAGATACGCAGTATTTT,CASSRRGTDTQYF
.,TRBV5-4,TRBD1,TRBJ1-1,TGTGCCAGCAGCTTTTCTACAGGGGGAGTGGCTGAAGCTTTCTTT,CASSFSTGGVAEAFF